Following are 7 T cell receptor beta chains from one sample sequenced in a study of Ad26.COV2.S vaccination and SARS-CoV-2 variants (dated by TCRdb to the early 2020s). Library preparation was by the immunoSEQ multiplex PCR assay. Drawn from immuneACCESS, this table holds only the in-frame rearrangements with V and J called that TCRdb kept. Clones are partly lost; checked studies trace under half to an unresolved V gene and leave the rest unexplained. The sample profile shows some 460,000 clones; roughly nine tenths of them were found once. The ten largest clones take up roughly 1.7% of the sample. This specimen's treatment or condition label, per the study, means: roughly 18 received Ad26.COV2.S at low or high dose, single or two shots; roughly five received placebo; per-sample allocation not given. Repertoires of vaccine and placebo recipients were sequenced from samples collected on day 63 after the first injection.

The specimen was peripheral blood, collected in a trial of Ad26.COV2.S vaccine versus placebo. The receptors originated from a person between 18 and 59 years old who received the Ad26.COV2.S COVID-19 vaccine or a placebo.

The chain carries TRBV10-3 and TRBJ1-6; no clear D. Germline V gives CDR1 ENHRY, CDR2 SYGVKD. Trimming removed 3 bases from V and 12 bases from J, with 18 bases in between. The CDR3 totals 15 residues. CDR3 DNA: TGTGCCATCAGTGAAGGTGCGGGGTCGTTCCGACCCCTCCACTTT. This sequence encodes CAISEGAGSFRPLHF.

The chain uses TRBV15 and TRBJ2-5; TRBD1 matches at 8 bases. V gave up 9 bases and J gave up 5 bases; unmatched junction bases: 14. The CDR3 covers 15 residues. Germline V gene sequence: CDR1 LNHNV, CDR2 YYDKDF (reference sequence). CDR3 coding DNA: TGTGCCACAAAAAGGGATACAGGGGGTACGGAGACCCAGTACTTC. Protein sequence: CATKRDTGGTETQYF.

The rearrangement links TRBV10-3 to TRBJ1-2, with 10 nucleotides matching TRBD1. The length of the CDR3 is 14 residues. Germline CDR1 reads ENHRY; CDR2 reads SYGVKD. The ends lost 8 bases at V and 5 bases at J; junction bases unmatched: 8. CDR3 nucleotide sequence: TGTGCCATCCGGAGACAGGGGGCGATTTATGGCTACACCTTC. It codes for CAIRRQGAIYGYTF.

The chain links TRBV18 to TRBJ1-4; unclear D gene. Germline assignment: CDR1 KGHSH and CDR2 LQKENI. V lost 2 bases and J 4 bases, leaving 5 bases between the germline ends. CDR3 length equals 13 residues. CDR3 coding DNA: TGTGCCAGCTCACCAGGTTTTAATGAAAAACTGTTTTTT. It translates to CASSPGFNEKLFF.

The chain couples TRBV30 to TRBJ1-1; maybe TRBD1 (5 bases). CDR1 and CDR2 (germline): GTSNPN, SVGIG (reference sequence). Trimming took 2 bases from V and 3 from J, leaving 16 bases between them. This CDR3 is 15 amino acids long. The CDR3 nucleotides read TGTGCCTGGAGTCTCGGACTGCCCAGGGACACTGAAGCTTTCTTT. This sequence encodes CAWSLGLPRDTEAFF.

The rearrangement uses TRBV4-2 and TRBJ2-1; D possibly corresponds to TRBD2 (7 bases). CDR3 length: 17 residues. V was clipped by 3 bases and J by 4 bases, with 19 bases between them. CDR1 and CDR2 (germline): LGHNA, YNFKEQ. CDR3 in DNA: TGTGCCAGCAGCCACGGTAATTTTAGGGGGGGATACAATGAGCAGTTCTTC. It codes for CASSHGNFRGGYNEQFF.

The chain carries TRBV19 and TRBJ1-4; D is unclear. Germline assignment: CDR1 LNHDA and CDR2 SQIVND (reference sequence). The V and J ends lost 3 bases and 2 bases respectively, with 7 bases between them. The CDR3 is 14 residues long. The CDR3 region is CASSMRATNEKLFF. The DNA for the CDR3 is TGTGCCAGTAGTATGCGCGCTACTAATGAAAAACTGTTTTTT.